The TCR beta chain under discussion was sequenced for a study of T-cell memory formation after mild COVID-19 (dated by TCRdb to the early 2020s). Describing the broader study: TCR sequence clusters from the two donors were largely donor specific. Longitudinal TCRalpha and TCRbeta repertoire sequencing tracked T-cell clones expanding and contracting after mild COVID-19 in a couple of donors. Two young, previously healthy adult volunteers made up the cohort, one male and one female.

Sequencing instrument: Illumina NovaSeq 6000. TCRalpha and TCRbeta cDNA libraries were constructed by 5'RACE with constant-segment primers, with sample barcodes and unique molecular identifiers being introduced. Trizol reagent was used to extract RNA from every sample. Amplification of the libraries took two PCR steps, and the second step added a second sample barcode plus Illumina TruSeq adapters. Sequencing of the libraries was done on an Illumina NovaSeq, producing 2 x 150 bp paired-end reads. Regarding the original processing steps: Reads were demultiplexed and collapsed into UMI-guided consensus sequences with migec v1.2.7. Using mixcr v2.1.11, UMI consensuses were aligned to TRA and TRB V and J templates and then assembled into clonotypes. Clonotypes were classified as expanded or contracted when called significant by both edgeR and NoisET, with noise models trained on biological replicates. edgeR calls used a false discovery rate-adjusted p below 0.01 and a log2 fold-change threshold of 1. As an exploratory analysis of dynamics, max-normalized trajectories of the 1000 most abundant clonotypes were examined with PCA combined with hierarchical clustering. Separately sequenced CD4+ and CD8+ repertoires were used to assign the CD4 or CD8 phenotype of responding clones. TCRdb cleaned the public reads at Q25 with fastp, built clones with MiXCR and kept in-frame beta chains. For every CDR3 protein sequence, its rows merge into one entry that carries the most common genes and DNA. The V and J calls here are based on TCRdb, not the publication. A total of about 400,000 distinct CDR3 sequences appear in this sample, approximately 25% of them only once. The ten largest clonotypes hold 8.8% of the sample.

The CDR3 covers 16 residues, taking in both the cysteine and the phenylalanine. This entry keeps only the CDR3 DNA: 48 bases, framed from base 1. CDR1 is given as SEHNR and CDR2 as FQNEAQ, both from the germline V gene (reference sequence). Trimming takes 0 bases from V and 3 bases from J, and the germline ends sit 13 bases apart. This clonotype was seen more than once but under ten times. Its antigen is still unknown. The sample holds no much larger clone one base away, and base qualities are not on file. Ficoll-Paque density gradient centrifugation was the method used to isolate PBMCs. On the study overall, not on this receptor specifically: Whether the second-wave clones peaking on day 37 were SARS-CoV-2 specific was not confirmed. The study covered only a couple of mild cases, and larger cohorts including severe cases with pre-infection samples were considered necessary. The detection of some responding clones in pre-infection memory suggests that pre-existing cross-reactive memory T cells joined the SARS-CoV-2 response. Balanced CD4/CD8 phenotypes were observed for clones contracting from day 15 to 85, whereas a bias towards CD4+ was observed for a second wave of clones expanding from day 15 to 37. Contracting CD4+ clones turned up mainly in the CM and EM memory subsets, whereas EMRA was where CD8+ clones were enriched.

The receptor comes from an adult woman who had mild COVID-19 (a few samples of this study predate the infection). The sample titles of this study are shuffled in the database, so cell type and time point are left out; the donor was told from shared clones. Recombination connected TRBV7-9 to TRBJ2-3; no D gene call is confident. The sequenced sample consisted of PBMCs or a T cell subset sorted from them (not recorded which). The nucleotide sequence is given as TGTGCCAGCAGCTTAGCAGGAGCCCTACGGACAGATACGCAGTATTTT. This gives the protein CASSLAGALRTDTQYF.